These T cell receptor beta chains were read from a single sample in a study of cytomegalovirus exposure and HLA in healthy donors. Sequenced by immunoSEQ multiplex PCR; TCRdb stores in-frame clones only, minus some. The sample lists 150,000 to 200,000 clones; 82% were seen once. Sequencing was done on a sample of PBMCs. The receptors here all came from a girl under 18 in good health and CMV-seropositive. The conserved cysteine and the conserved F or W are not part of the CDR3 here.

v_gene	j_gene	CDR3aa
TRBV6-5	TRBJ1-2	ASTTGQGNYGYT
TRBV29-1	TRBJ2-1	SVERDRAFNEQF
TRBV25-1	TRBJ1-3	ASSDPGRGPGNTIY
TRBV4-2	TRBJ2-1	ASSQDGSSYNEQF
TRBV5-6	TRBJ2-1	ASSSAGLALRNEQF
TRBV27	TRBJ1-5	ASSSLDRFFNQPQH
TRBV28	TRBJ1-4	ASSDDITEEKLF
TRBV23-1	TRBJ2-3	ASLVYFTDTQY
TRBV7-2	TRBJ1-2	ASSFTGSGDYGYT
TRBV27	TRBJ2-5	ASRPSTSGYQETQY
TRBV2	TRBJ1-4	ASRPRAGDEKLF
TRBV6-1	TRBJ2-1	ASTERQDLSYNEQF
TRBV5-1	TRBJ2-7	ASSLNRQGAYEQY
TRBV30	TRBJ1-4	AWRGDSNEKLF
TRBV6-5	TRBJ2-1	ASRRGRRNEQF
TRBV7-3	TRBJ2-3	ASSPQRGTDTQY
TRBV27	TRBJ1-1	ASSPQWGGGTEAF
TRBV11-2	TRBJ1-2	ASSLVPGDGYT
TRBV28	TRBJ1-4	ASSLSLGPAKKLF
TRBV5-1	TRBJ2-5	ASRRTQIGGETQY
TRBV28	TRBJ1-1	ASSLDSGEAF
TRBV18	TRBJ1-5	ASSRGDRGVGNQPQH
TRBV15	-	ATSRDGGSGRVDEQY
TRBV7-8	TRBJ2-1	ASSLALPGQDNNEQF